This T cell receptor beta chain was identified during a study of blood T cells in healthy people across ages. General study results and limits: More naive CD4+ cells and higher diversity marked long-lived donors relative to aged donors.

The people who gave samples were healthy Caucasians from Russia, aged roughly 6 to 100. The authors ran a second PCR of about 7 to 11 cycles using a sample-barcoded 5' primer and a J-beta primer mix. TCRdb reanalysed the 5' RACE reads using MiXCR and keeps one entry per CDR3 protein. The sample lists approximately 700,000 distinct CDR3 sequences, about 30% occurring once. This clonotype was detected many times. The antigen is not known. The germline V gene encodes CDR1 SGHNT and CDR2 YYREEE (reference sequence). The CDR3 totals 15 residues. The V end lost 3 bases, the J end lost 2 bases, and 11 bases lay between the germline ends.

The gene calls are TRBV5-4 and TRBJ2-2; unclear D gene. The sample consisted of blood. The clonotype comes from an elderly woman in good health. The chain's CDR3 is CASSSYSLNTGELFF. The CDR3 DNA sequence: TGTGCCAGCAGCTCCTACTCATTAAACACCGGGGAGCTGTTTTTT.